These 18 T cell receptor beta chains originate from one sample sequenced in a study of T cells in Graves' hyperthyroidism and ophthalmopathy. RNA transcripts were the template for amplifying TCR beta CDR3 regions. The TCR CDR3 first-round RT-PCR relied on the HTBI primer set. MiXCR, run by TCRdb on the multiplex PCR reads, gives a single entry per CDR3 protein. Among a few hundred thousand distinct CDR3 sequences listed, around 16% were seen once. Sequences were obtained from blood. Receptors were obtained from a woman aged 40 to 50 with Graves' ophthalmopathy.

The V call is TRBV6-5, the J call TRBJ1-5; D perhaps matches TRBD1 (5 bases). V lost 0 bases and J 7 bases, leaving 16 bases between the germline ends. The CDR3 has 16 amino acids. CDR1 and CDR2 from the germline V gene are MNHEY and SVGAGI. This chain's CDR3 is CASSYSGQGGYQPQHF. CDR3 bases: TGTGCCAGCAGTTACTCGGGTCAGGGTGGGTACCAGCCCCAGCATTTT.

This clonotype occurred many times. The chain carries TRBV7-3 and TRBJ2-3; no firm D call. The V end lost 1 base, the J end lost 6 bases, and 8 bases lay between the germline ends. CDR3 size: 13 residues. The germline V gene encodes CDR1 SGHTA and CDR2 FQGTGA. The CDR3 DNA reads TGTGCCAGCAGCTTAATAGCAACCGATACGCAGTATTTT. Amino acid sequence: CASSLIATDTQYF.

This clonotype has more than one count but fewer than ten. CDR3 loop: CSAGLAGGDTQYF. In DNA, the CDR3 is TGCAGCGCTGGACTAGCGGGGGGAGATACGCAGTATTTT. The rearrangement joins TRBV29-1 to TRBJ2-3, with TRBD2 identical over 14 bases. Germline V gives CDR1 SQVTM, CDR2 ANQGSEA. This CDR3 has 13 amino acids. Trimming cost V 7 bases and J 5 bases; bases outside gene matches: 2.

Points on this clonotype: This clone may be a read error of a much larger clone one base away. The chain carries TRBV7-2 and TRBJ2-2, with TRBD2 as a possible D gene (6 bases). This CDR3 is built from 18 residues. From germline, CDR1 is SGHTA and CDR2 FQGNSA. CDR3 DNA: TGTGCCAGCAGCTTAATGAAATGGGGGGTGAGCTACACCGGGGATCTGTTTTTT. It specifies CASSLMKWGVSYTGDLFF.

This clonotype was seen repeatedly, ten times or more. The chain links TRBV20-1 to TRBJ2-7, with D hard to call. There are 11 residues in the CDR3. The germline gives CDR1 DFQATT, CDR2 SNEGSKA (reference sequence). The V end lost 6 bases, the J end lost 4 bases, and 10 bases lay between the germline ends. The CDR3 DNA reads TGCAGTGCCAGACGGACGTACGAGCAGTACTTC. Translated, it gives CSARRTYEQYF.

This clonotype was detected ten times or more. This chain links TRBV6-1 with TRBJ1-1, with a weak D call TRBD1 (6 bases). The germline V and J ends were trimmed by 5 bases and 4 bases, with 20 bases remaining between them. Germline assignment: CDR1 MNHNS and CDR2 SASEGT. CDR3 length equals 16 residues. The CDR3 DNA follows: TGTGCCAGCAGTCCCTCTGGGGCTGGGGGGGCCACTGAAGCTTTCTTT. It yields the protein CASSPSGAGGATEAFF.

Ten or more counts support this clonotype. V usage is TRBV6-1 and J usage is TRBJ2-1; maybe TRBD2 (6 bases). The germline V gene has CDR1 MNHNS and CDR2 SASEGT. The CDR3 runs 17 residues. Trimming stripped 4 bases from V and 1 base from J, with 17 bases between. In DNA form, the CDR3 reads TGTGCCAGCAGTGCCAACTTGGGACTGGGATCCTACAATGAGCAGTTCTTC. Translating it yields CASSANLGLGSYNEQFF.

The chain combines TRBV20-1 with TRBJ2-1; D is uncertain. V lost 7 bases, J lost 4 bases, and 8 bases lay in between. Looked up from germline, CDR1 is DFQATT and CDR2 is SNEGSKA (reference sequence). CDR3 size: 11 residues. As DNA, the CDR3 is TGCAGTGAGGGATCGTACAATGAGCAGTTCTTC. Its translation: CSEGSYNEQFF.

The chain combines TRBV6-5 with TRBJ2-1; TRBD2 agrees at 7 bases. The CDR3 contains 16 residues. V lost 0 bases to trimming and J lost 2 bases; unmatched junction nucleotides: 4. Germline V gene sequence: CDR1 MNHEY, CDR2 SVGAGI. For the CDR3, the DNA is TGTGCCAGCAGTTACTCGCTAGCGGCAACCTACAATGAGCAGTTCTTC. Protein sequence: CASSYSLAATYNEQFF.

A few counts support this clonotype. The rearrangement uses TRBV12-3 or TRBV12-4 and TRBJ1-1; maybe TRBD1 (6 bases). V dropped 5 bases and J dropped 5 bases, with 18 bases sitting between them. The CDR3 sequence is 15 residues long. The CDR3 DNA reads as TGTGCCAGCAGTCTCGTAGGGGGGGGCTCGACTGAAGCTTTCTTT. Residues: CASSLVGGGSTEAFF.

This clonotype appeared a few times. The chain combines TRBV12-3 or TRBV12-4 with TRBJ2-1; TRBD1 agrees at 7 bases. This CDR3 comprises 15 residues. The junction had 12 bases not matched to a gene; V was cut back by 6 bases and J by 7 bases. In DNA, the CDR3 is TGTGCCAGCAGCTTCAGTGGGACAGTTAAAAATGAGCAGTTCTTC. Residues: CASSFSGTVKNEQFF.

CDR3 protein: CASSSNRGGNYGYTF. The CDR3 DNA reads TGTGCCAGCAGTTCGAACAGGGGGGGTAACTATGGCTACACCTTC. The V call is TRBV6-9, the J call TRBJ1-2; TRBD1 aligns across 8 bases. Germline V CDR1 and CDR2: MNHGY, SVAAGI. V shed 4 bases and J 1 base; nucleotides not matched to a gene: 5. This CDR3 comprises 15 residues.

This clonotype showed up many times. CDR3 protein: CASSPRSDTNTEAFF. CDR3 nucleotide sequence: TGCGCCAGCAGCCCCCGGTCCGACACGAACACTGAAGCTTTCTTT. The chain links TRBV5-1 to TRBJ1-1; D is unclear. The CDR3 covers 15 residues. V lost 4 bases to trimming and J lost 1 base, with 14 bases between them. CDR1 is SGHRS and CDR2 is YFSETQ in the germline V gene.

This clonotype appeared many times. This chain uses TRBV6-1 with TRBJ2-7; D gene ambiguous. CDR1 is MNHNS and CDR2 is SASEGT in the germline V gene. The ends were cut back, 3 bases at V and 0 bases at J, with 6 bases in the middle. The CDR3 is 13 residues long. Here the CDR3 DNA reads TGTGCCAGCAGTGACAGTAGCTCCTACGAGCAGTACTTC. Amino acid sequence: CASSDSSSYEQYF.

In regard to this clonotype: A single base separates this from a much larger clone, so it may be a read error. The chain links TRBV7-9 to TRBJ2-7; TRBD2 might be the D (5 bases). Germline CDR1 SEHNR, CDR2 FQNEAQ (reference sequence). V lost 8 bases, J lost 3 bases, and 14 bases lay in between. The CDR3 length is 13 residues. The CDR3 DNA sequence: TGTGCCAGCGGAAGCGGACTGGACTACGAGCAGTACTTC. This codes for CASGSGLDYEQYF.

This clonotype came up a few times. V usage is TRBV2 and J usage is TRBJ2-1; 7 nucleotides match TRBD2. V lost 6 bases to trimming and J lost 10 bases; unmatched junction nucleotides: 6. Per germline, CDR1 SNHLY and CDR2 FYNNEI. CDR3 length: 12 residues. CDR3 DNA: TGTGCCAGCAGGGGAGGGCGGACCGAGCAGTTCTTC. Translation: CASRGGRTEQFF.

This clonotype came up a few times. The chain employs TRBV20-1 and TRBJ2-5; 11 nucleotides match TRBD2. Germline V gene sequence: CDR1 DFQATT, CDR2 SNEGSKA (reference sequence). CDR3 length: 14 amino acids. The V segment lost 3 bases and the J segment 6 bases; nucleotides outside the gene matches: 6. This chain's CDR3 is CSARVRLAGQTQYF. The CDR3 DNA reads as TGCAGTGCTAGGGTGAGACTAGCGGGACAGACCCAGTACTTC.

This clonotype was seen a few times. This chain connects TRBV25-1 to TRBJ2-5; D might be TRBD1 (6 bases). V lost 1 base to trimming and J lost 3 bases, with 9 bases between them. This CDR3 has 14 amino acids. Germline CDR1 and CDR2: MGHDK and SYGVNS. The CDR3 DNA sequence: TGTGCCAGCAGTGAATCCGGGGACAAAGAGACCCAGTACTTC. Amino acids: CASSESGDKETQYF.